Below, 24 T cell receptor beta chains from the same sample are listed, as sequenced in a study of technical replicates of blood from a few donors. Assay used: immunoSEQ multiplex PCR; TCRdb lists only in-frame clones, some missing. Seen here are 68,000 or so clones, about nine tenths observed once, and the top ten hold approximately 4.8%. The sequenced sample consisted of PBMCs. These receptors all come from a human donor in good health. Some clones in this sample may be carry-over from other donors' samples.

J is TRBJ1-4 and V is TRBV5-1, with TRBD1 matching 7 bases. The V and J ends lost 4 bases and 6 bases, in that order; junction bases with no gene match: 12. Germline CDR1 is SGHRS and CDR2 is YFSETQ. CDR3 size: 16 residues. The CDR3 coding sequence is TGCGCCAGCAGCAAAGATAACAGGGGAAGGGATGAAAAACTGTTTTTT. Translating gives CASSKDNRGRDEKLFF.

The V call is TRBV6-1, the J call TRBJ1-5, with D maybe TRBD1 (6 bases). CDR1 MNHNS and CDR2 SASEGT come from the germline V gene. This CDR3 has 14 amino acids. The V end lost 4 bases, the J end lost 3 bases, and 10 bases lay between the germline ends. Here the CDR3 reads CASSVTGNNQPQHF. The CDR3, as DNA: TGTGCCAGCAGTGTTACAGGGAACAATCAGCCCCAGCATTTT.

This clone was found once. The rearrangement uses TRBV5-1 and TRBJ2-5, with TRBD2 matching 8 bases. Per the germline V gene, CDR1 is SGHRS and CDR2 is YFSETQ. This CDR3 contains 15 residues. The junction had 9 bases not matched to a gene; V was cut back by 4 bases and J by 4 bases. This CDR3 is CASSISGAPGETQYF. The CDR3 DNA reads TGCGCCAGCAGCATTAGCGGGGCCCCGGGAGAGACCCAGTACTTC. Combining the CDR3 with reference TRBV5-1 and TRBJ2-5 gives the whole variable domain KAGVTQTPRYLIKTRGQQVTLSCSPISGHRSVSWYQQTPGQGLQFLFEYFSETQRNKGNFPGRFSGRQFSNSRSEMNVSTLELGDSALYLCASSISGAPGETQYFGPGTRLLVL.

V is TRBV9 and J is TRBJ2-1; 13 bases fit TRBD2. This CDR3 is built from 18 residues. Germline lookup yields CDR1 SGDLS and CDR2 YYNGEE. V was clipped by 4 bases and J by 2 bases; unmatched bases: 9. CDR3 bases: TGTGCCAGCAGCCCAAGGACTAGCGGGGGCCTTACCTACAATGAGCAGTTCTTC. Amino acid sequence: CASSPRTSGGLTYNEQFF.

The V call is TRBV6-5, the J call TRBJ2-7; 9 bases fit TRBD1. This CDR3 spans 15 amino acids. Trimming cost V 3 bases and J 4 bases; bases outside gene matches: 7. Germline-derived CDR1 and CDR2 are MNHEY and SVGAGI. CDR3 protein: CASSYQGQGGYEQYF. For the CDR3, the DNA is TGTGCCAGCAGTTATCAGGGACAGGGCGGTTACGAGCAGTACTTC.

The chain recombines TRBV27 with TRBJ1-1; D gene unclear. V lost 4 bases to trimming and J lost 1 base, with 16 bases between them. Per germline, CDR1 MNHEY and CDR2 SMNVEV (reference sequence). The CDR3 has 16 amino acids. The CDR3 nucleotides are TGTGCCAGCAGTTCAACCGGGAGGCCGGCGAACACTGAAGCTTTCTTT. It specifies CASSSTGRPANTEAFF.

CDR3 in DNA: TGTGCCAGCAGCTTAGTAGCGGGAGGAGTCTACGAGCAGTACTTC. It encodes CASSLVAGGVYEQYF. V is TRBV7-8 and J is TRBJ2-7, with 10 bases lining up with TRBD2. The germline V gene has CDR1 SGHVS and CDR2 FQNEAQ. This CDR3 region has 15 residues. Unmatched junction bases numbered 3, after V lost 1 base and J lost 3 bases.

The CDR3: CASSLGGAYRGSTEAFF. The CDR3 nucleotides read TGCGCCAGCAGCTTGGGGGGCGCCTACAGGGGGTCCACTGAAGCTTTCTTT. This rearrangement joins TRBV5-1 to TRBJ1-1; 8 nucleotides align to TRBD1. Germline V gene lookup returns CDR1 SGHRS and CDR2 YFSETQ. The V and J ends lost 0 bases and 4 bases, in that order; junction bases with no gene match: 11. CDR3 size: 17 residues.

The CDR3, as DNA: TGTGCCATCAGTGAGTCAGGACGGCAGGGCCCCTCTGGAAACACCATATATTTT. This gives the protein CAISESGRQGPSGNTIYF. The chain couples TRBV10-3 to TRBJ1-3; a weak D match, TRBD1 (5 bases). Trimming pared 0 bases from V and 0 bases from J, leaving 15 bases between. The CDR3 loop spans 18 amino acids. Germline lookup yields CDR1 ENHRY and CDR2 SYGVKD.

The sample holds one count of this clone. J is TRBJ2-3 and V is TRBV30; D unclear. Looked up from germline, CDR1 is GTSNPN and CDR2 is SVGIG (reference sequence). The V end was cut by 2 bases, the J end by 2 bases, with 11 bases between. The CDR3 is 14 residues long. The CDR3 coding sequence is TGTGCCTGGAGTCTGACATTAATCACAGATACGCAGTATTTT. Translation: CAWSLTLITDTQYF.

The chain joins TRBV27 to TRBJ1-2; 9 nucleotides line up with TRBD1. Per the germline V gene, CDR1 is MNHEY and CDR2 is SMNVEV (reference sequence). The CDR3 covers 12 residues. With 5 bases clipped from V and 8 bases from J, the junction kept 3 bases outside the gene matches. CDR3 nucleotide sequence: TGTGCCAGCAGTAGCGGGACAGGGGGCTACACCTTC. It encodes CASSSGTGGYTF.

This clone was seen once. The gene calls are TRBV11-3 and TRBJ1-2, with 7 bases fitting TRBD1. Germline loops: CDR1 SGHNT, CDR2 YENEEA. The V segment lost 0 bases and the J segment 5 bases; nucleotides outside the gene matches: 6. The CDR3 extends over 15 amino acids. Here the CDR3 reads CASSLDARGEYGYTF. The CDR3 region has the DNA TGTGCCAGCAGCTTAGATGCCAGGGGGGAGTATGGCTACACCTTC.

The V and J genes are TRBV7-9 and TRBJ1-5, with a tentative D call TRBD1 (6 bases). The germline gives CDR1 SEHNR, CDR2 FQNEAQ (reference sequence). The CDR3 contains 16 residues. Between the trimmed V and J ends, which lost 1 base and 6 bases, there was a span of 16 bases. The CDR3 protein is CASSLDGAGAFQPQHF. The CDR3 coding sequence is TGTGCCAGCAGCTTAGATGGGGCAGGGGCTTTTCAGCCCCAGCATTTT.

This clone was picked up one time. This sequence joins TRBV4-3 and TRBJ2-1, with 7 bases fitting TRBD2. This CDR3 region has 15 residues. The V gene end was trimmed by 0 bases and the J gene end by 4 bases; junction bases not matched to a gene: 3. Germline CDR1 is LGHNA and CDR2 is YSLEER. CDR3 nucleotide sequence: TGCGCCAGCAGCCAAGAAGCTAGCGGATACAATGAGCAGTTCTTC. Translation gives CASSQEASGYNEQFF.

CDR3 sequence reads: CAWRGGTGVRYEQYF. CDR3 DNA: TGTGCCTGGAGGGGAGGGACAGGGGTTCGGTACGAGCAGTACTTC. This chain links TRBV30 with TRBJ2-7; 10 positions agree with TRBD1. With V trimmed by 3 bases and J by 4 bases, 9 bases remained unmatched. The CDR3 length is 15 residues. Looked up from germline, CDR1 is GTSNPN and CDR2 is SVGIG (reference sequence).

V usage is TRBV4-2 and J usage is TRBJ1-4; TRBD1 aligns across 9 bases. Germline V lookup: CDR1 LGHNA, CDR2 YNFKEQ. V shed 4 bases and J 8 bases; nucleotides not matched to a gene: 8. This CDR3 region has 15 residues. CDR3 DNA sequence: TGTGCCAGCAGCCTCCGGGACAGGGAAGCCGAAAAACTGTTTTTT. The encoded protein is CASSLRDREAEKLFF.

The chain couples TRBV6-1 to TRBJ1-6, with 8 bases aligning to TRBD1. Germline CDR1 reads MNHNS; CDR2 reads SASEGT. V was clipped by 2 bases and J by 10 bases; unmatched bases: 7. This CDR3 has 15 residues. The CDR3 protein is CASSETGGSRSPLHF. CDR3 nucleotides: TGTGCCAGCAGTGAAACAGGGGGAAGTCGATCACCCCTCCACTTT.

The rearrangement uses TRBV5-6 and TRBJ1-4; D unresolved. Germline-derived CDR1 and CDR2 are SGHDT and YYEEEE. V lost 0 bases and J 6 bases, leaving 12 bases between the germline ends. The CDR3 spans 15 residues. The CDR3 sequence: CASSLAGFLHEKLFF. The DNA for the CDR3 is TGTGCCAGCAGCTTGGCGGGGTTCCTGCATGAAAAACTGTTTTTT.

V gene TRBV10-3 combines with J gene TRBJ2-1; the D is unclear. The CDR3 runs to 14 residues. The germline gives CDR1 ENHRY, CDR2 SYGVKD. Trimming took off 0 bases at V and 2 bases at J, with 5 bases between the two ends. The CDR3 loop is CAISESGPYNEQFF. CDR3 DNA sequence: TGTGCCATCAGTGAGTCTGGCCCCTACAATGAGCAGTTCTTC.

This clone was detected once. This chain links TRBV5-1 with TRBJ1-1; 7 nucleotides agree with TRBD1. V gave up 6 bases and J gave up 1 base; unmatched junction bases: 6. The CDR3 extends over 14 amino acids. The V gene's germline CDR1 is SGHRS and CDR2 YFSETQ. CDR3 sequence (DNA): TGCGCCAGCAACGCCGGGACAGAGAACACTGAAGCTTTCTTT. Residues: CASNAGTENTEAFF.

J is TRBJ2-7 and V is TRBV7-2, with TRBD2 as a possible D gene (5 bases). Germline values: CDR1 SGHTA, CDR2 FQGNSA. The length of the CDR3 is 13 residues. V was trimmed by 7 bases and J by 5 bases, leaving 15 bases between them. The CDR3 protein is CASNSGNFDEQYF. DNA of the CDR3: TGTGCCAGCAACTCCGGGAACTTCGACGAGCAGTACTTC.

The chain links TRBV30 to TRBJ2-1; weak D call: TRBD2 (6 bases). Deletions cut 0 bases from V and 4 bases from J, with 13 bases between. The germline V gene has CDR1 GTSNPN and CDR2 SVGIG (reference sequence). CDR3 length: 15 amino acids. The CDR3 here is CAWSVTSGLYNEQFF. CDR3 DNA: TGTGCCTGGAGTGTAACCAGCGGACTATACAATGAGCAGTTCTTC.

The V call is TRBV19, the J call TRBJ1-5, with a possible D match to TRBD1 (6 bases). V was trimmed by 5 bases and J by 6 bases, leaving 20 bases between them. The germline V gene has CDR1 LNHDA and CDR2 SQIVND (reference sequence). This CDR3 is built from 16 residues. CDR3 sequence (DNA): TGTGCCAGTAGTGCTTGGTGGGGGCTTGAGGGTCAGCCCCAGCATTTT. Translating gives CASSAWWGLEGQPQHF.

The chain uses TRBV6-6 and TRBJ1-1; D is unclear. The CDR3 is made up of 14 amino acids. Germline loops: CDR1 MNHNY, CDR2 SVGAGI (reference sequence). The V end was cut by 5 bases, the J end by 1 base, with 11 bases between. CDR3 in amino acids: CASSPPPGNTEAFF. As DNA, the CDR3 is TGTGCCAGCAGTCCCCCCCCAGGGAACACTGAAGCTTTCTTT.